The 19 T cell receptor beta chains listed next were all sequenced from one sample in a study of identical twins. Using its own MiXCR run on the 5' RACE reads, TCRdb lists one record per CDR3 protein. The data contain around 960,000 distinct CDR3 sequences, more than 9% of them singletons. These data were also reused for a study on yellow fever vaccine responses in identical twins.

The sequenced material came from PBMCs. The receptors stem from a woman under 30 in good health.

In this sample, this clonotype turned up a few times. The J gene is TRBJ2-2, the V gene TRBV7-9, with 10 bases fitting TRBD1. The length of the CDR3 is 14 residues. The junction had 3 bases not matched to a gene; V was cut back by 4 bases and J by 7 bases. Germline V gives CDR1 SEHNR, CDR2 FQNEAQ (reference sequence). DNA of the CDR3: TGTGCCAGCAGCTCGACAGGGGGCGGCGGGGAGCTGTTTTTT. Translating it yields CASSSTGGGGELFF.

This clonotype showed up many times. The genes are TRBV28 and TRBJ1-6, with TRBD1 matching 7 bases. The CDR3 contains 15 residues. Unmatched junction bases numbered 8, after V lost 6 bases and J lost 6 bases. Germline-derived CDR1 and CDR2 are MDHEN and SYDVKM. The CDR3 bases are TGTGCCAGCAGCTCCCCGGCAGGGGGTAATTCACCCCTCCACTTT. Residues: CASSSPAGGNSPLHF.

The chain couples TRBV2 to TRBJ2-1; D unclear. Deletions cut 6 bases from V and 5 bases from J, with 8 bases between. This CDR3 region has 12 residues. Per the germline V gene, CDR1 is SNHLY and CDR2 is FYNNEI. The CDR3 protein is CASRGIHNEQFF. The CDR3 nucleotides are TGTGCCAGCAGGGGGATCCACAATGAGCAGTTCTTC.

This clonotype was counted between two and nine times. The chain uses TRBV20-1 and TRBJ2-5; 9 nucleotides match TRBD1. V dropped 6 bases and J dropped 5; count of bases not matched to a gene: 10. Looked up from germline, CDR1 is DFQATT and CDR2 is SNEGSKA (reference sequence). The CDR3 consists of 14 residues. CDR3 region: CSAQGGDRAETQYF. The DNA of the CDR3 is TGCAGTGCCCAGGGGGGGGACAGGGCCGAGACCCAGTACTTC.

The genes are TRBV7-6 and TRBJ1-6, with a weak D call TRBD1 (6 bases). Trimming cost V 7 bases and J 8 bases, with 18 bases left between them. Per the germline V gene, CDR1 is SGHVS and CDR2 is FNYEAQ. CDR3 length equals 15 residues. For the CDR3, the DNA is TGTGCCAGCACCCTGACCGGACAGCCTGATTCACCCCTCCACTTT. As protein: CASTLTGQPDSPLHF.

The rearrangement joins TRBV2 to TRBJ2-2; D is unresolved. This CDR3 is 14 amino acids long. Trimming removed 7 bases at V and 3 bases at J, with 12 bases between. CDR1 is SNHLY, CDR2 FYNNEI, per germline. The DNA for the CDR3 is TGTGCCAGCAATAAGGGCCCCGACACCGGGGAGCTGTTTTTT. This codes for CASNKGPDTGELFF.

The chain has TRBV6-1 and TRBJ2-3; TRBD2 agrees at 7 bases. From germline, CDR1 is MNHNS and CDR2 SASEGT. The CDR3 loop spans 20 amino acids. The V segment lost 8 bases and the J segment 2 bases; nucleotides outside the gene matches: 25. In DNA, the CDR3 is TGTGCCAGCGGAAGGGGTTGGGGGGGGTTAACACAATCAACCACAGATACGCAGTATTTT. This sequence encodes CASGRGWGGLTQSTTDTQYF.

The chain links TRBV12-3 or TRBV12-4 to TRBJ2-7; 12 positions agree with TRBD2. CDR3 length equals 15 residues. With V trimmed by 5 bases and J by 5 bases, 7 bases remained unmatched. DNA for the CDR3: TGTGCCAGCAGTCTGAGACTAGCGGGAGAGCACGAGCAGTACTTC. Translated, it gives CASSLRLAGEHEQYF.

The chain uses TRBV6-1 and TRBJ1-1; D remains unclear. Trimming stripped 4 bases from V and 4 bases from J, with 16 bases between. Per germline, CDR1 MNHNS and CDR2 SASEGT. This CDR3 contains 15 residues. As DNA, the CDR3 is TGTGCCAGCAGTGCGTTGGGAGCCGGCGGCACTGAAGCTTTCTTT. Amino acids: CASSALGAGGTEAFF.

The sample holds a few counts of this clonotype. The chain links TRBV20-1 to TRBJ1-3; tentatively, D is TRBD1 (6 bases). The CDR3 loop spans 11 amino acids. Trimming took off 6 bases at V and 8 bases at J, with 11 bases between the two ends. The germline V gene has CDR1 DFQATT and CDR2 SNEGSKA (reference sequence). As DNA, the CDR3 is TGCAGTGCGCGAAGGGGGGACACCATATATTTT. Translation: CSARRGDTIYF.

As regards this clonotype: This sequence may be a read error, since a much larger clone differs from it by one base. The V gene is TRBV14, the J gene TRBJ2-3, with a tentative D call TRBD2 (5 bases). CDR1 and CDR2 from the germline V gene are SGHDN and FVKESK. The CDR3 sequence is 14 residues long. V was cut by 4 bases and J by 1 base, with 9 bases left in between. The CDR3 nucleotides read TGTGCCAGCAGCCCACACGGGGGCACAGATACGCAGTATTTT. This sequence encodes CASSPHGGTDTQYF.

A few counts support this clonotype. This sequence joins TRBV7-9 and TRBJ1-6; TRBD1 matches 8 bases. This CDR3 has 14 residues. Germline lookup yields CDR1 SEHNR and CDR2 FQNEAQ (reference sequence). Trimming at V came to 2 bases and at J to 10 bases, leaving 4 bases not matched to a gene. This chain's CDR3 is CASSLSGQGSPLHF. CDR3 bases: TGTGCCAGCAGCTTATCCGGACAGGGCTCACCCCTCCACTTT.

As DNA, the CDR3 is TGTGCCAGCAGCCCTAAAAGTTACACCGGGGAGCTGTTTTTT. It yields the protein CASSPKSYTGELFF. V and J are TRBV7-3 and TRBJ2-2; D is undetermined. The CDR3 totals 14 residues. V lost 5 bases to trimming and J lost 3 bases, with 10 bases between them. CDR1 and CDR2 (germline): SGHTA, FQGTGA.

This clonotype was counted only a few times. The rearrangement links TRBV12-3 or TRBV12-4 to TRBJ2-7, with D tentatively TRBD2 (6 bases). This CDR3 comprises 14 residues. Trimming removed 4 bases at V and 3 bases at J, with 13 bases between. CDR3 bases: TGTGCCAGCAGTTATGGTGCTAGCGTCTACGAGCAGTACTTC. Amino acids: CASSYGASVYEQYF.

The J gene is TRBJ2-5, the V gene TRBV5-1; TRBD2 is a possible D gene (5 bases). V shed 4 bases and J shed 5 bases, with 12 bases lying between them. CDR1 and CDR2 (germline): SGHRS, YFSETQ. The CDR3 is made up of 13 amino acids. The CDR3 bases are TGCGCCAGCAGCATGGACCCGGGGGAGACCCAGTACTTC. As protein: CASSMDPGETQYF.

The chain links TRBV20-1 to TRBJ2-2, with 10 bases identical to TRBD2. The V gene's germline CDR1 is DFQATT and CDR2 SNEGSKA (reference sequence). This CDR3 region has 14 residues. Trimming took 3 bases from V and 6 from J; bases not matched to a gene: 4. CDR3 in amino acids: CSASPSGSSGELFF. CDR3 in DNA: TGCAGTGCTAGTCCTAGCGGGAGTTCCGGGGAGCTGTTTTTT.

V usage is TRBV10-3 and J usage is TRBJ2-1, with a tentative D call TRBD2 (6 bases). Germline V gene lookup returns CDR1 ENHRY and CDR2 SYGVKD. CDR3 length: 11 amino acids. V shed 7 bases and J shed 7 bases, with 8 bases lying between them. The DNA of the CDR3 is TGTGCCATCACCGGAGGGAATGAGCAGTTCTTC. It yields the protein CAITGGNEQFF.

This clonotype was observed at least ten times. The J gene is TRBJ2-3, the V gene TRBV7-9, with 7 nucleotides matching TRBD2. From germline, CDR1 is SEHNR and CDR2 FQNEAQ (reference sequence). This CDR3 has 14 residues. Trimming removed 4 bases from V and 8 bases from J; junction bases left unmatched: 9. The CDR3 protein is CASSSGEGRGTQYF. The CDR3, as DNA: TGTGCCAGCAGCTCCGGGGAGGGGAGGGGTACGCAGTATTTT.

This clonotype was seen a handful of times. The V gene is TRBV2, the J gene TRBJ2-7; D is unresolved. The V end lost 8 bases, the J end lost 6 bases, and 11 bases lay between the germline ends. The CDR3 is 11 residues long. CDR1 is SNHLY, CDR2 FYNNEI, per germline. CDR3 in DNA: TGTGCCAGCCTCCGGACGGGCGAGCAGTACTTC. Translation gives CASLRTGEQYF.